This TCR beta chain originates from a study of blood T cell repertoires in COVID-19. As for the study in general: Some COVID-19 samples were acute and others convalescent; all came from the United States, Italy and Spain. The analysed material was cDNA or gDNA that came from T cells, B-cell-depleted T cells, or PBMCs.

The CDR3 totals 14 residues. The V gene's germline CDR1 is KGHSH and CDR2 LQKENI. Trimming took off 3 bases at V and 1 base at J, with 9 bases between the two ends. Authors' data handling: Reference gene primer amplification yielded estimated nucleated cell counts. Libraries were prepared by immunoSEQ multiplex PCR; TCRdb keeps only in-frame clonotypes and omits some of them. The DNA gave D and trimming, while V, J and clone size come from that table. This sample yields 150,000 to 170,000 clones, of which roughly 78% are seen a single time; 1.5% to 2% belongs to the top ten. The chain links TRBV18 to TRBJ2-5, with D perhaps TRBD2 (5 bases). This sequence was found in a man older than 75 with acute or convalescent COVID-19. Sequencing was done on a sample of peripheral blood. The CDR3 DNA sequence: TGTGCCAGCTCACCGGCTAGCACCCAAGAGACCCAGTACTTC. This encodes CASSPASTQETQYF.